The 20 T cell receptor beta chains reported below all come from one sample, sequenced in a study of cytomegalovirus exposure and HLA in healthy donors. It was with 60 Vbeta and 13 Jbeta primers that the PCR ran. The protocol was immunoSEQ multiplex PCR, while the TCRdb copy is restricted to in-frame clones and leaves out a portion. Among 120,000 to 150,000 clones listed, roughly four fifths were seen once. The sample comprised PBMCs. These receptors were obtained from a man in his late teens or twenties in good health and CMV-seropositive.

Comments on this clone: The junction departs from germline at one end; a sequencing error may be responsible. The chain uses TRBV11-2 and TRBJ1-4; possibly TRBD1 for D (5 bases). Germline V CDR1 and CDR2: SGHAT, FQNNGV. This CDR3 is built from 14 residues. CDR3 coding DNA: TGTGCCAGCAGCTTAGGCGGGGGTAATGAGAAACTGTTTTTT. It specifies CASSLGGGNEKLFF.

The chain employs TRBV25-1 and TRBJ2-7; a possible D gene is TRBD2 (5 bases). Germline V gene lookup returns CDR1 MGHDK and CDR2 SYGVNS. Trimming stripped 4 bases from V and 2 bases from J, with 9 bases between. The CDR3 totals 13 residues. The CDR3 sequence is CASSGTEAYEQYF. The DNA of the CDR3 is TGTGCCAGCAGTGGCACGGAGGCCTACGAGCAGTACTTC.

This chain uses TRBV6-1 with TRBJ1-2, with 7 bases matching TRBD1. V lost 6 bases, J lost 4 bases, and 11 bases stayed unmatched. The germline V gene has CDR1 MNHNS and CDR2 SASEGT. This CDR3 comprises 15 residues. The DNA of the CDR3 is TGTGCCAGCAGCGTTCGCTTCGGGACAGCCTATGGCTACACCTTC. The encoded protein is CASSVRFGTAYGYTF.

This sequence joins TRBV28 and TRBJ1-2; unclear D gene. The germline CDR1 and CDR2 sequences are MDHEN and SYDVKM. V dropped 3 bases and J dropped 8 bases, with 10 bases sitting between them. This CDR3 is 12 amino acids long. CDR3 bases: TGTGCCAGCAGTTTCGCGGCGAGCGGCTACACCTTC. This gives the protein CASSFAASGYTF.

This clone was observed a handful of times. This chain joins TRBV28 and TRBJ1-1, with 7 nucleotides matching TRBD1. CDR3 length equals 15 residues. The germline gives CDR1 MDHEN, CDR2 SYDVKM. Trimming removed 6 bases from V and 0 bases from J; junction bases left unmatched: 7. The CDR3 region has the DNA TGTGCCAGCAGGTCGGACAGGAGGTTGAACACTGAAGCTTTCTTT. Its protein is CASRSDRRLNTEAFF.

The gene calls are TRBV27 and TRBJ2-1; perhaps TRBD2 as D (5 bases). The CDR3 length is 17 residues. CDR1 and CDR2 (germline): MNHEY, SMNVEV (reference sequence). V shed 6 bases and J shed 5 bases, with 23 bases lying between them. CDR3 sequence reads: CASSPMDFHLPHNEQFF. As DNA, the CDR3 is TGTGCCAGCAGCCCTATGGACTTTCATCTACCCCACAATGAGCAGTTCTTC.

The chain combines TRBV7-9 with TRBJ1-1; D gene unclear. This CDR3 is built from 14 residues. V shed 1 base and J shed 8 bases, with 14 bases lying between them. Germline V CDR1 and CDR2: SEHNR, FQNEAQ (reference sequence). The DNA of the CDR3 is TGTGCCAGCAGCTTAGTAGCGGGTGCGGCCGAAGCTTTCTTT. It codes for CASSLVAGAAEAFF. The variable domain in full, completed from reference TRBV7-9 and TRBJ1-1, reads DTGVSQNPRHKITKRGQNVTFRCDPISEHNRLYWYRQTLGQGPEFLTYFQNEAQLEKSRLLSDRFSAERPKGSFSTLEIQRTEQGDSAMYLCASSLVAGAAEAFFGQGTRLTVV.

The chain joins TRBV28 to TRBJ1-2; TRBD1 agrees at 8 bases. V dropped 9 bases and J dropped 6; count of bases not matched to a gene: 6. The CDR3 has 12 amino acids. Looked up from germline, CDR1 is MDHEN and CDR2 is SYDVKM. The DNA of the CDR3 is TGTGCCAGTGGCAGGGGGCTTGATGGCTACACCTTC. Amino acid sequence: CASGRGLDGYTF.

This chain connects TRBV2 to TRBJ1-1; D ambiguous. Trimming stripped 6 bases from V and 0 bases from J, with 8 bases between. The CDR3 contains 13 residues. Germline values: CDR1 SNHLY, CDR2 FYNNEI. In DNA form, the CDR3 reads TGTGCCAGCAGGTACGGGGTGAACACTGAAGCTTTCTTT. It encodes CASRYGVNTEAFF. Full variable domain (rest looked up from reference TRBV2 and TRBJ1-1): EPEVTQTPSHQVTQMGQEVILRCVPISNHLYFYWYRQILGQKVEFLVSFYNNEISEKSEIFDDQFSVERPDGSNFTLKIRSTKLEDSAMYFCASRYGVNTEAFFGQGTRLTVV.

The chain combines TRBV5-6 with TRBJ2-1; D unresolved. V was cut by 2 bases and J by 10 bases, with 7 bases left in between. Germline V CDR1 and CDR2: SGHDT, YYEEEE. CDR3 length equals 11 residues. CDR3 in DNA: TGTGCCAGCAGCTTCGGGTCCGAGCAGTTCTTC. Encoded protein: CASSFGSEQFF.

The CDR3: CASSTGGVRNTIYF. Written as DNA, the CDR3 is TGTGCCAGCAGCACGGGGGGGGTGCGAAACACCATATATTTT. V is TRBV6-5 and J is TRBJ1-3; D perhaps matches TRBD1 (5 bases). With 6 bases removed from V and 5 bases from J, the gap between germline ends came to 14 bases. Germline V gene lookup returns CDR1 MNHEY and CDR2 SVGAGI. The CDR3 totals 14 residues.

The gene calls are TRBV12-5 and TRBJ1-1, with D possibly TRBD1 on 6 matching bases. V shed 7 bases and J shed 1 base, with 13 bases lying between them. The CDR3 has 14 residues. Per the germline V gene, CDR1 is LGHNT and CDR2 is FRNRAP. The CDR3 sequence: CASASQGSNTEAFF. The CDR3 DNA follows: TGTGCTAGTGCGTCCCAGGGGTCGAACACTGAAGCTTTCTTT. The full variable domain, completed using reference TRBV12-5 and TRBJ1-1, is DARVTQTPRHKVTEMGQEVTMRCQPILGHNTVFWYRQTMMQGLELLAYFRNRAPLDDSGMPKDRFSAEMPDATLATLKIQPSEPRDSAVYFCASASQGSNTEAFFGQGTRLTVV.

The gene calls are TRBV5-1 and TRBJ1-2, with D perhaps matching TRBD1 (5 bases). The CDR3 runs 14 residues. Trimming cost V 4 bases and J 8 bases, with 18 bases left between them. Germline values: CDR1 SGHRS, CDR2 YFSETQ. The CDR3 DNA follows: TGCGCCAGCAGCCTAACAGTTGGGGCAGGAGGCTACACCTTC. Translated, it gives CASSLTVGAGGYTF.

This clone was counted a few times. Here the CDR3 reads CASSGPGQLNEKLFF. CDR3 bases: TGTGCCAGCAGTGGACCGGGACAGTTAAATGAAAAACTGTTTTTT. J is TRBJ1-4 and V is TRBV25-1, with TRBD1 matching over 7 bases. CDR3 length: 15 amino acids. Germline loops: CDR1 MGHDK, CDR2 SYGVNS. The V gene end was trimmed by 4 bases and the J gene end by 5 bases; junction bases not matched to a gene: 7.

In DNA form, the CDR3 reads TGTGCCAGCAGTGAAGGGCCAGGGGAAAATGAGCAGTTCTTC. It encodes CASSEGPGENEQFF. The chain recombines TRBV27 with TRBJ2-1; D is possibly TRBD1 (6 bases). This CDR3 spans 14 amino acids. In germline, CDR1 is MNHEY, CDR2 SMNVEV (reference sequence). The germline V and J ends were trimmed by 5 bases and 7 bases, with 15 bases remaining between them.

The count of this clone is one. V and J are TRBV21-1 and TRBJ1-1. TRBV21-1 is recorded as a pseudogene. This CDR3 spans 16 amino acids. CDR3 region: CASSKVGLGLNTEAFF. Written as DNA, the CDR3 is TGTGCCAGCAGCAAAGTCGGACTGGGCTTGAACACTGAAGCTTTCTTT.

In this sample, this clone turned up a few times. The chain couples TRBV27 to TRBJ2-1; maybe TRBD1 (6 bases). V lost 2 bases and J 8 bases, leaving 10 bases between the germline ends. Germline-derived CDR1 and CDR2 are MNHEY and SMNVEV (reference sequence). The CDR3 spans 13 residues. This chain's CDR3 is CASSLRQGHEQFF. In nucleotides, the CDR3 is TGTGCCAGCAGTTTACGGCAGGGGCATGAGCAGTTCTTC.

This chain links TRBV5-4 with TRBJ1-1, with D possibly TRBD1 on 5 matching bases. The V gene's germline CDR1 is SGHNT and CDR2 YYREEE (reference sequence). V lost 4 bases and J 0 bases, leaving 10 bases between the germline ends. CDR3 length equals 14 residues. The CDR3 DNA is TGTGCCAGCAGCCTCAAGGGGATGAACACTGAAGCTTTCTTT. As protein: CASSLKGMNTEAFF.

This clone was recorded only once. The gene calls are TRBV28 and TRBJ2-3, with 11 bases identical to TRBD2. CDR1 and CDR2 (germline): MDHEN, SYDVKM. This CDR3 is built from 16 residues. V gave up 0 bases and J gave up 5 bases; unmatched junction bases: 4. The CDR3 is CASSLWTSGAGDTQYF. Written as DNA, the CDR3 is TGTGCCAGCAGTTTATGGACTAGCGGGGCTGGAGATACGCAGTATTTT.

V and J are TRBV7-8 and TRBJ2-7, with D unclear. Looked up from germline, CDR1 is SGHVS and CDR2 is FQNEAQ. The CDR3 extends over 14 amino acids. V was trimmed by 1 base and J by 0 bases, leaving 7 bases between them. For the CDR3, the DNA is TGTGCCAGCAGCTTAGAACGGTTCTCCTACGAGCAGTACTTC. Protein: CASSLERFSYEQYF.